This T cell receptor beta chain was documented in a study of blood T cell repertoires in COVID-19. Study-wide context: Italy, Spain and the United States were the sources of the convalescent and acute COVID-19 samples. PBMCs, B-cell-depleted T cells, or T cells were the source of the cDNA or gDNA that made up the material.

This CDR3 comprises 13 residues. V lost 7 bases, J lost 8 bases, and 6 bases stayed unmatched. Germline CDR1 WSHSY, CDR2 SAAADI. Seattle cases were enrolled at active infection and followed longitudinally. In the authors' methods: Amplifying reference gene primers gave estimates of nucleated cell counts. The repertoire was sequenced with immunoSEQ multiplex PCR; TCRdb's copy has only in-frame clones and lacks some. V and J calls and clone size are copied from that table; D and trimming were computed from the DNA. This table has some 120,000 clones, about 92% appearing once. This sequence joins TRBV10-2 and TRBJ2-1, with 9 bases fitting TRBD2. Sequencing was carried out using peripheral blood. The sequence was collected from a man in his fifties or sixties with COVID-19, enrolled during active disease. The chain's CDR3 is CASKVAGGDEQFF. CDR3 nucleotide sequence: TGCGCCAGCAAGGTCGCGGGAGGGGATGAGCAGTTCTTC.